The 14 T cell receptor beta chains in this list originate from one sample, sequenced in a study of T cell responses to AZD1222 COVID-19 vaccine. The table came from immunoSEQ multiplex PCR; TCRdb's copy has only in-frame clones and leaves some out. Of roughly 58,000 clones in the sample, 85% to 90% were seen once. This sample comprised peripheral blood, obtained 28 days after the second AZD1222 dose. Receptors originate from an adult who received the AZD1222 COVID-19 vaccine.

This clone was counted a single time. V and J are TRBV4-3 and TRBJ2-7, with 7 bases identical to TRBD1. Germline trimming cut 0 bases from V and 1 base from J; bases unmatched to any gene: 12. Germline loops: CDR1 LGHNA, CDR2 YSLEER. The CDR3 loop spans 18 amino acids. CDR3 bases: TGCGCCAGCAGCCAAGAAGGGAGTACAGGGGATATTTCCTACGAGCAGTACTTC. This gives the protein CASSQEGSTGDISYEQYF.

V gene TRBV12-3 or TRBV12-4 combines with J gene TRBJ1-2; a possible D gene is TRBD1 (6 bases). CDR3 size: 13 residues. Trimming pared 6 bases from V and 7 bases from J, leaving 15 bases between. Written as DNA, the CDR3 is TGTGCCAGCAGCCTAGGGGGGGCCGGTGGCTACACCTTC. Protein product: CASSLGGAGGYTF.

The CDR3 bases are TGCGCCAGCAGTGCCGATACTCAATCGGGTGGCTACACCTTC. Protein: CASSADTQSGGYTF. The chain carries TRBV10-1 and TRBJ1-2, with D unclear. The CDR3 is made up of 14 amino acids. V lost 4 bases to trimming and J lost 7 bases, with 16 bases between them. Germline V gene data show CDR1 as WNHNN and CDR2 as SYGVQD (reference sequence).

The chain links TRBV2 to TRBJ2-2; D may be TRBD1 (6 bases). This CDR3 comprises 14 residues. Germline V CDR1 and CDR2: SNHLY, FYNNEI. V gave up 4 bases and J gave up 3 bases, with 9 bases separating them. CDR3 sequence reads: CASSARGDTGELFF. The CDR3, as DNA: TGTGCCAGCAGTGCCAGGGGCGACACCGGGGAGCTGTTTTTT.

In its sample, this clone was seen a few times. This chain connects TRBV28 to TRBJ2-1; D gene unclear. Germline V CDR1 and CDR2: MDHEN, SYDVKM. V was clipped by 6 bases and J by 12 bases, with 12 bases between them. The CDR3 consists of 11 residues. The DNA for the CDR3 is TGTGCCAGCAGGGGAAGGGTGGTGCAGTTCTTC. Protein: CASRGRVVQFF.

This clone was observed a single time. The V and J genes are TRBV7-9 and TRBJ1-6, with D possibly being TRBD1 (6 bases). The V gene's germline CDR1 is SEHNR and CDR2 FQNEAQ (reference sequence). The CDR3 length is 15 residues. V shed 5 bases and J shed 7 bases, with 15 bases lying between them. This CDR3 is CASSPGQSGNSPLHF. In DNA form, the CDR3 reads TGTGCCAGCAGCCCCGGACAGTCGGGAAATTCACCCCTCCACTTT.

V gene TRBV10-3 combines with J gene TRBJ2-7; TRBD1 agrees at 8 bases. Germline V gives CDR1 ENHRY, CDR2 SYGVKD. The length of the CDR3 is 15 residues. V was clipped by 2 bases and J by 0 bases; unmatched bases: 3. The CDR3 sequence is CAISERDRSSYEQYF. The CDR3 nucleotides read TGTGCCATCAGTGAGCGGGACAGGAGCTCCTACGAGCAGTACTTC.

The chain is built from TRBV2 and TRBJ2-5; D remains unclear. The CDR3 loop spans 13 amino acids. V was shortened by 4 bases and J by 4 bases, with 10 bases between the two germline ends. Per the germline V gene, CDR1 is SNHLY and CDR2 is FYNNEI. The CDR3 DNA reads TGTGCCAGCAGTGGGGCAGTTACAGAGACCCAGTACTTC. This encodes CASSGAVTETQYF. Full variable domain (rest looked up from reference TRBV2 and TRBJ2-5): EPEVTQTPSHQVTQMGQEVILRCVPISNHLYFYWYRQILGQKVEFLVSFYNNEISEKSEIFDDQFSVERPDGSNFTLKIRSTKLEDSAMYFCASSGAVTETQYFGPGTRLLVL.

The chain employs TRBV7-3 and TRBJ2-7; 7 positions match TRBD2. The CDR3 loop spans 14 amino acids. In germline, CDR1 is SGHTA, CDR2 FQGTGA. Unmatched junction bases numbered 10, after V lost 5 bases and J lost 6 bases. In DNA form, the CDR3 reads TGTGCCAGCAGCCGCGACATAGTAGCGGGCGAGCAGTACTTC. Its protein is CASSRDIVAGEQYF.

J is TRBJ2-2 and V is TRBV27; TRBD2 aligns across 15 bases. This CDR3 spans 18 amino acids. The germline V gene encodes CDR1 MNHEY and CDR2 SMNVEV (reference sequence). With 2 bases clipped from V and 1 base from J, the junction kept 2 bases outside the gene matches. CDR3 DNA: TGTGCCAGCAGTTTACCGGGACTAGCGGGGGGGAACACCGGGGAGCTGTTTTTT. Its protein product is CASSLPGLAGGNTGELFF.

The chain links TRBV5-4 to TRBJ2-7; D remains unclear. The V and J ends lost 2 bases and 8 bases respectively, with 11 bases between them. There are 12 residues in the CDR3. CDR1 and CDR2 (germline): SGHNT, YYREEE (reference sequence). CDR3 nucleotide sequence: TGTGCCAGCAGCTTCCAGGCCGGGCAGCAGTACTTC. As protein: CASSFQAGQQYF.

The V gene is TRBV5-1, the J gene TRBJ1-2; D is uncertain. Trimming removed 4 bases at V and 4 bases at J, with 11 bases between. The V gene's germline CDR1 is SGHRS and CDR2 YFSETQ. The CDR3 consists of 13 residues. CDR3 sequence reads: CASSPGRSYGYTF. In nucleotides, the CDR3 is TGCGCCAGCAGCCCTGGACGTTCCTATGGCTACACCTTC.

The genes are TRBV2 and TRBJ1-5; no clear D. Germline values: CDR1 SNHLY, CDR2 FYNNEI. Trimming left V 11 bases short and J 3 bases short, with 14 bases between. The CDR3 contains 13 residues. CDR3 DNA sequence: TGTGCCTTTAGTAGGGAAAACAATCAGCCCCAGCATTTT. Protein product: CAFSRENNQPQHF. The whole variable domain, filled in from reference TRBV2 and TRBJ1-5, reads EPEVTQTPSHQVTQMGQEVILRCVPISNHLYFYWYRQILGQKVEFLVSFYNNEISEKSEIFDDQFSVERPDGSNFTLKIRSTKLEDSAMYFCAFSRENNQPQHFGDGTRLSIL.

This clone was recorded only once. The rearrangement joins TRBV5-1 to TRBJ2-1; D perhaps matches TRBD1 (6 bases). Germline CDR1 and CDR2: SGHRS and YFSETQ. The CDR3 totals 13 residues. The V gene lost 5 bases and the J gene lost 8 bases, with 14 bases spanning the gap. The DNA for the CDR3 is TGCGCCAGCAGTGTCAGGGGCTGGGATGAGCAGTTCTTC. Its protein product is CASSVRGWDEQFF.